A selection of T cell receptor beta chains follows, all from one sample in a study of CD8+ T cells in alopecia areata. The protocol was immunoSEQ multiplex PCR, while the TCRdb copy is restricted to in-frame clones and leaves out a portion. The sample gives approximately 13,000 clones, approximately 61% of which show up once; approximately 11% is in the top ten. The sample here was skin, taken at week 0. The receptors derive from a human donor with alopecia areata. Each CDR3 is given with its conserved first and last residue. A D gene is named only where the DNA matches it firmly. Rows give clone size only sometimes, using once, few, many, or a class for an expanded clone.

>TRBV7-9|.|.|TRBJ1-1
CASSPESQGWTEAFF
TGTGCCAGCAGCCCCGAATCCCAAGGCTGGACTGAAGCTTTCTTT
>TRBV28|.|.|TRBJ2-5
CASSGPWAGDSETQYF
TGTGCCAGCAGTGGCCCTTGGGCAGGGGATTCAGAGACCCAGTACTTC
>TRBV19|.|medium-sized|TRBJ2-5
CASSGQGWQETQYF
TGTGCCAGTAGTGGTCAGGGGTGGCAAGAGACCCAGTACTTC
>TRBV4-1|.|once|TRBJ1-4
CASSQGTAGGKLFF
TGCGCCAGCAGCCAAGGGACGGCTGGAGGGAAACTGTTTTTT
>TRBV5-5|TRBD2|.|TRBJ2-2
CASSRTSGGGTGELFF
TGTGCCAGCAGCCGGACTAGCGGGGGGGGCACCGGGGAGCTGTTTTTT
>TRBV4-1|TRBD1|.|TRBJ1-6
CASSQEDRASDPSSYNSPLHF
TGCGCCAGCAGCCAAGAGGACAGGGCGTCGGATCCGAGCTCCTATAATTCACCCCTCCACTTT
>TRBV5-6|TRBD2|.|TRBJ2-7
CASSFPGRTSSHEQYF
TGTGCCAGCAGCTTCCCCGGAAGGACTAGTTCCCACGAGCAGTACTTC
>TRBV5-4|.|.|TRBJ2-3
CASSFGTISTDTQYF
TGTGCCAGCAGCTTTGGGACAATTAGCACAGATACGCAGTATTTT
>TRBV5-1|TRBD1|.|TRBJ1-1
CASSAGQGKTEAFF
TGCGCCAGCAGCGCGGGACAGGGGAAAACTGAAGCTTTCTTT
>TRBV2|TRBD1|few|TRBJ2-4
CASSELIGTGSEENIQYF
TGTGCCAGCAGTGAGCTGATTGGGACAGGGTCGGAGGAGAACATTCAGTACTTC
>TRBV5-1|.|.|TRBJ2-3
CASSLDTGQDTQYF
TGCGCCAGCAGCTTGGACACGGGACAAGATACGCAGTATTTT
>TRBV7-8|.|few|TRBJ2-1
CASSLVRGDSSYNEQFF
TGTGCCAGCAGCTTAGTCCGCGGGGATAGCTCCTACAATGAGCAGTTCTTC
>TRBV6-5|.|once|TRBJ2-7
CASSVELNSYEQYF
TGTGCCAGCAGTGTCGAGCTCAATTCCTACGAGCAGTACTTC
>TRBV18|.|.|TRBJ2-2
CASSSGDSNTGELFF
TGTGCCAGCTCGTCGGGAGACAGCAACACCGGGGAGCTGTTTTTT
>TRBV7-2|TRBD1|.|TRBJ2-7
CASSYSSGTDYEQYF
TGTGCCAGCAGCTATAGTTCCGGGACAGACTACGAGCAGTACTTC
>TRBV15|.|.|TRBJ2-2
CATSRAGAGELFF
TGTGCCACCAGCAGAGCGGGGGCCGGGGAGCTGTTTTTT
>TRBV27|TRBD2|.|TRBJ2-3
CASSLGQREQYF
TGTGCCAGCAGTTTGGGTCAGCGGGAGCAGTATTTT
>TRBV4-3|.|.|TRBJ2-1
CASSQERGSSYNEQFF
TGCGCCAGCAGCCAAGAAAGGGGTAGCTCCTACAATGAGCAGTTCTTC
>TRBV6-1|.|.|TRBJ2-5
CASSDMGTGLGEQYF
TGTGCCAGCAGTGATATGGGGACGGGTCTGGGGGAGCAGTACTTC
>TRBV4-3|TRBD1|.|TRBJ1-6
CASSQDMGQGFSPLHF
TGCGCCAGCAGCCAAGATATGGGACAGGGCTTTTCACCCCTCCACTTT
>TRBV4-3|.|few|TRBJ1-2
CASSQDRTVKDGYTF
TGCGCCAGCAGCCAAGACAGGACCGTGAAGGATGGCTACACCTTC
>TRBV19|.|.|TRBJ2-7
CLEQSRRGSGSYEQYF
TGCCTTGAACAGAGCCGCCGGGGGAGTGGATCCTACGAGCAGTACTTC
>TRBV4-1|TRBD2|few|TRBJ2-1
CASSRSGVSSYNEQFF
TGCGCCAGCAGCCGAAGCGGGGTTAGCTCCTACAATGAGCAGTTCTTC
>TRBV28|.|.|TRBJ2-1
CASSFSPRTVLSGEQFF
TGTGCCAGCAGTTTCAGCCCCAGGACGGTACTTTCGGGTGAGCAGTTCTTC
>TRBV27|.|.|TRBJ2-3
CASSLDTDTQYF
TGTGCCAGCAGTTTAGACACAGATACGCAGTATTTT
>TRBV6-5|.|.|TRBJ1-1
CASSYSRGATNTEAFF
TGTGCCAGCAGTTATTCCCGAGGCGCAACCAACACTGAAGCTTTCTTT